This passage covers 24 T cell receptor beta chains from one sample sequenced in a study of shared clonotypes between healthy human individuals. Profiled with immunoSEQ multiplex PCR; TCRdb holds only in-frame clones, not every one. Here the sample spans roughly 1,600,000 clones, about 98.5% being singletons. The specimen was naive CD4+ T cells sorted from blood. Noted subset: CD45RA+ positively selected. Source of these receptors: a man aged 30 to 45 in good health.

CDR3 nucleotide sequence: TGTGCCAGTAGTTCTCGGACAGGGTCGGACACCGGGGAGCTGTTTTTT. Translated, it gives CASSSRTGSDTGELFF. The chain is built from TRBV19 and TRBJ2-2; 8 bases map to TRBD1. Looked up from germline, CDR1 is LNHDA and CDR2 is SQIVND (reference sequence). The CDR3 has 16 residues. Trimming cost V 5 bases and J 3 bases; bases outside gene matches: 8.

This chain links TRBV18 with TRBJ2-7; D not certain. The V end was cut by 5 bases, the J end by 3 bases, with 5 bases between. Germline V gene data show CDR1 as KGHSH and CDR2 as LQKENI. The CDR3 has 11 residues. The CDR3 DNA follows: TGTGCCAGCTCAGACAACTACGAGCAGTACTTC. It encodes CASSDNYEQYF. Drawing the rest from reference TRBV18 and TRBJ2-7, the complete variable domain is NAGVMQNPRHLVRRRGQEARLRCSPMKGHSHVYWYRQLPEEGLKFMVYLQKENIIDESGMPKERFSAEFPKEGPSILRIQQVVRGDSAAYFCASSDNYEQYFGPGTRLTVT.

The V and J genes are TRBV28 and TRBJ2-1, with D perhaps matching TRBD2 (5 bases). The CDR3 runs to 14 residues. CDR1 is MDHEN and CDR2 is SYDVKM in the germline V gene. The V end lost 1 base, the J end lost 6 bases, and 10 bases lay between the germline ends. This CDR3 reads CASSLSGSVNEQFF. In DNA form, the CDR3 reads TGTGCCAGCAGTTTATCGGGTAGCGTCAATGAGCAGTTCTTC.

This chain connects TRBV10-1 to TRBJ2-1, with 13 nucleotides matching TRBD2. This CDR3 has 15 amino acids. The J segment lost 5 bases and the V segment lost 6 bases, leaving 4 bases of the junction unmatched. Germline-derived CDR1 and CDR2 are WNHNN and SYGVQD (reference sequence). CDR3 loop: CASRVGTSGNNEQFF. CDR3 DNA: TGCGCCAGCAGGGTCGGGACTAGCGGGAACAATGAGCAGTTCTTC.

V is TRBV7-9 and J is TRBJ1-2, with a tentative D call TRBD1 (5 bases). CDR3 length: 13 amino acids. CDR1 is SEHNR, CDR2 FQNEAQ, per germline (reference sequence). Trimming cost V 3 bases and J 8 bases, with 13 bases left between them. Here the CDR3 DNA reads TGTGCCAGCAGCTTTTCCGACGGGACCGGCTACACCTTC. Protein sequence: CASSFSDGTGYTF.

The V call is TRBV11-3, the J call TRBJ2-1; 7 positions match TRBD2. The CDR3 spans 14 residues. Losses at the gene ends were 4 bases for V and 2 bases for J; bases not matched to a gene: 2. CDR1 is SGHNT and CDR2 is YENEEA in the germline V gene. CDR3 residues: CASSSGLAYNEQFF. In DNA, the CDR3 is TGTGCCAGCAGCTCCGGACTAGCCTACAATGAGCAGTTCTTC.

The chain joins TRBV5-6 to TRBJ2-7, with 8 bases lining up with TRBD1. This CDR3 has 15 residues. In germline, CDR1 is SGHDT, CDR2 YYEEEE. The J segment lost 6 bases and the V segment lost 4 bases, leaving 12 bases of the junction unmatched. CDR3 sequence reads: CASSARDRPSREQYF. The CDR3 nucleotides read TGTGCCAGCAGCGCCCGGGACAGGCCCTCTCGCGAGCAGTACTTC.

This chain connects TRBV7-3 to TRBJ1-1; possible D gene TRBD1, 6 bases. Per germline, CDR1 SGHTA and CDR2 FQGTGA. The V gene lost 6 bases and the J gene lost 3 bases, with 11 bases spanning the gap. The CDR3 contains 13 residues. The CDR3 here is CASSQGRDTEAFF. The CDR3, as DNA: TGTGCCAGCAGTCAGGGGAGGGACACTGAAGCTTTCTTT.

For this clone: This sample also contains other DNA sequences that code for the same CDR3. CDR3 nucleotides: TGTGCCAGCAGCTCCGGGGCTAACTATGGCTACACCTTC. The encoded protein is CASSSGANYGYTF. The rearrangement joins TRBV5-4 to TRBJ1-2; D not certain. The germline V and J ends were trimmed by 3 bases and 0 bases, with 6 bases remaining between them. The CDR3 spans 13 residues. CDR1 and CDR2 from the germline V gene are SGHNT and YYREEE (reference sequence).

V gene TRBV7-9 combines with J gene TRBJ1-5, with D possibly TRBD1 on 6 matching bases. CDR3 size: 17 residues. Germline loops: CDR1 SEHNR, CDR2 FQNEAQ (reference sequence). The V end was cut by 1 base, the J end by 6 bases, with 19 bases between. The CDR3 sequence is CASSLVLGQRRGQPQHF. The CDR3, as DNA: TGTGCCAGCAGCTTAGTTTTAGGACAGCGAAGGGGTCAGCCCCAGCATTTT.

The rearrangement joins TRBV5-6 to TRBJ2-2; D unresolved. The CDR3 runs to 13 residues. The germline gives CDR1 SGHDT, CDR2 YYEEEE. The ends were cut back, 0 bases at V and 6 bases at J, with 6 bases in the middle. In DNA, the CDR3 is TGTGCCAGCAGCTTGGGTCACGCCGGGGAGCTGTTTTTT. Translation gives CASSLGHAGELFF.

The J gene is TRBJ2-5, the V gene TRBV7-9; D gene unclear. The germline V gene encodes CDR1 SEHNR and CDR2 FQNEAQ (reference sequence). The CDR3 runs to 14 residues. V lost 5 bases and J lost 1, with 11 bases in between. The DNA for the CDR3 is TGTGCCAGCAGCGCAAGAAGTGGCCAAGAGACCCAGTACTTC. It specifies CASSARSGQETQYF.

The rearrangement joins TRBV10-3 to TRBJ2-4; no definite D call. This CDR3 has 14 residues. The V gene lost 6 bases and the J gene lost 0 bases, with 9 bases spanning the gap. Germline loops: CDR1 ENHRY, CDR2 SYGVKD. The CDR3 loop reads CAISPTEAKNIQYF. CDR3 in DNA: TGTGCCATCAGCCCCACAGAAGCCAAAAACATTCAGTACTTC.

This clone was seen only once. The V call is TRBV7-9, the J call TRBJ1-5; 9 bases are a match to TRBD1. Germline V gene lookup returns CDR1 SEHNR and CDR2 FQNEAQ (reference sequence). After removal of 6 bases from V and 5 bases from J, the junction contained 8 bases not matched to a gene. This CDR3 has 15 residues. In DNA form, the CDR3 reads TGTGCCAGCAGTCCCGGGACAGGGACATATCAGCCCCAGCATTTT. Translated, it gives CASSPGTGTYQPQHF.

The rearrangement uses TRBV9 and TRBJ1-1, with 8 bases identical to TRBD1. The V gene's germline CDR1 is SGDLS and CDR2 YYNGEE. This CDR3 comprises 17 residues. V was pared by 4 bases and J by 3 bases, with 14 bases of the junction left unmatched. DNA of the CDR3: TGTGCCAGCAGCCTCACCGTGACAGGGGTGCCTGACACTGAAGCTTTCTTT. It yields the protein CASSLTVTGVPDTEAFF. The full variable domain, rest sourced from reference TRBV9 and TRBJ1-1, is DSGVTQTPKHLITATGQRVTLRCSPRSGDLSVYWYQQSLDQGLQFLIQYYNGEERAKGNILERFSAQQFPDLHSELNLSSLELGDSALYFCASSLTVTGVPDTEAFFGQGTRLTVV.

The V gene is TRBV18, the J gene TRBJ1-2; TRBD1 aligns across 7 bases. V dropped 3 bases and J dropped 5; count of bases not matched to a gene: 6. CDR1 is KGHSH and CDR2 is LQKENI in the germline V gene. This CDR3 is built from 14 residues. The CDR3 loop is CASSPGQINYGYTF. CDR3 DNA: TGTGCCAGCTCACCGGGACAGATAAATTATGGCTACACCTTC.

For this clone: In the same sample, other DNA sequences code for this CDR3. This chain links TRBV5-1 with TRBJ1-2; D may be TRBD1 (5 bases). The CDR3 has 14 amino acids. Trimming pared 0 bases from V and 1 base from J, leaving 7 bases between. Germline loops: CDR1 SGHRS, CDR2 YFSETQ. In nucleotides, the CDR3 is TGCGCCAGCAGCTTGGGTCAGGGTAACTATGGCTACACCTTC. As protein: CASSLGQGNYGYTF.

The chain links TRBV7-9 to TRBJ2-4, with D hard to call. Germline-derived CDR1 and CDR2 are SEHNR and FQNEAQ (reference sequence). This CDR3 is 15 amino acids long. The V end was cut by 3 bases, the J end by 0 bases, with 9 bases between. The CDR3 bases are TGTGCCAGCAGCTTCATTAACTTAGCCAAAAACATTCAGTACTTC. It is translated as CASSFINLAKNIQYF.

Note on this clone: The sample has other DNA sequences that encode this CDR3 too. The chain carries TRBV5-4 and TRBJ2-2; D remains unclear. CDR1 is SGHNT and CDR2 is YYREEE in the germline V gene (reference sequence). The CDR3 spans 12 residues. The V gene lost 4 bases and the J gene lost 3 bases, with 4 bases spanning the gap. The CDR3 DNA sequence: TGTGCCAGCAGCCTCGACACCGGGGAGCTGTTTTTT. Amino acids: CASSLDTGELFF.

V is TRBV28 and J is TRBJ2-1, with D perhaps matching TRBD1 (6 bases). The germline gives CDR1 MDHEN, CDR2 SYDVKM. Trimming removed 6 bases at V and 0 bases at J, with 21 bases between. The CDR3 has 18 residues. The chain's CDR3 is CASRPRAGTLSSYNEQFF. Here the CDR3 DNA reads TGTGCCAGCAGGCCCCGAGCCGGGACACTGAGCTCCTACAATGAGCAGTTCTTC.

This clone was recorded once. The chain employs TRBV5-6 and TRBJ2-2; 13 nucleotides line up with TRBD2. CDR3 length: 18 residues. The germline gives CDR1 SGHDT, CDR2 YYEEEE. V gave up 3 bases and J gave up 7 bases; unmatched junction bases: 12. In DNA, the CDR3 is TGTGCCAGCAGCTCAGAACCGGGACTAGCGGGACGTAGCGGGGAGCTGTTTTTT. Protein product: CASSSEPGLAGRSGELFF.

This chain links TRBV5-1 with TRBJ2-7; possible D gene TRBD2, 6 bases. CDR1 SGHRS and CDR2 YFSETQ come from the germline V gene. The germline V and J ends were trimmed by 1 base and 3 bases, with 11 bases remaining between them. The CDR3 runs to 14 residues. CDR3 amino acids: CASSLTSNFYEQYF. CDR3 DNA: TGCGCCAGCAGCTTGACTAGCAATTTCTACGAGCAGTACTTC.

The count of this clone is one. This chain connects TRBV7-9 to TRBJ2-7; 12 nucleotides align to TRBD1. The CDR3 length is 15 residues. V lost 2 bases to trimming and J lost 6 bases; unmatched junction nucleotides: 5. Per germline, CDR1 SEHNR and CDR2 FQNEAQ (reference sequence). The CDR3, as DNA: TGTGCCAGCAGCTTATGGGGGACAGGGGGCGGCGAGCAGTACTTC. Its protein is CASSLWGTGGGEQYF. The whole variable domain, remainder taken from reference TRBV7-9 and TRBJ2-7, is DTGVSQNPRHKITKRGQNVTFRCDPISEHNRLYWYRQTLGQGPEFLTYFQNEAQLEKSRLLSDRFSAERPKGSFSTLEIQRTEQGDSAMYLCASSLWGTGGGEQYFGPGTRLTVT.

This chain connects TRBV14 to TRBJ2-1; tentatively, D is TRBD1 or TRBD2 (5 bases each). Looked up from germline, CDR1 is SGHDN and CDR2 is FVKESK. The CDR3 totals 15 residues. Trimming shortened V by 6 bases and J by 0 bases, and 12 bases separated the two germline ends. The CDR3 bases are TGTGCCAGCAGTCCGGGACCACTCTCCTACAATGAGCAGTTCTTC. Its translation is CASSPGPLSYNEQFF.